This TCR beta chain was profiled in a study of identical twins. MiXCR was run by TCRdb on the 5' RACE reads, yielding one entry per CDR3 protein. Of roughly 230,000 distinct CDR3 sequences in the sample, approximately 8.3% were seen once. This clonotype was detected ten times or more. In germline, CDR1 is MDHEN, CDR2 SYDVKM. The ends were cut back, 7 bases at V and 4 bases at J, with 14 bases in the middle. The CDR3 runs to 14 residues. The sample also formed part of further work on yellow fever vaccine responses in identical twins.

The V gene is TRBV28, the J gene TRBJ2-1, with D maybe TRBD1 (5 bases). The specimen was CD8+ T cells sorted from blood. The source is a woman between 18 and 30 years old in good health. In DNA, the CDR3 is TGTGCCAGCACCCAAGGGGCCCCATACAATGAGCAGTTCTTC. The encoded protein is CASTQGAPYNEQFF.